These 13 T cell receptor beta chains originate from one sample sequenced in a study of blood T cell repertoires in COVID-19. TCRdb's table, derived via immunoSEQ multiplex PCR, lists solely in-frame clones and lacks some. There are roughly 230,000 clones in the sample; about nine tenths occur only once, and 7.2% lies in the top ten. Sequencing was performed on PBMCs or T cells enriched from blood (not recorded which). The receptors stem from a man between 25 and 39 years old in a cohort exposed to, infected with or recovered from COVID-19 (not recorded which).

V is TRBV4-2 and J is TRBJ2-5; 11 bases line up with TRBD2. Germline lookup yields CDR1 LGHNA and CDR2 YNFKEQ. There are 17 residues in the CDR3. V lost 5 bases to trimming and J lost 3 bases; unmatched junction nucleotides: 11. The CDR3 is CASSLRLAGLGEETQYF. In DNA form, the CDR3 reads TGTGCCAGCAGCTTACGACTAGCGGGATTAGGGGAAGAGACCCAGTACTTC.

The V call is TRBV5-1, the J call TRBJ2-7; TRBD1 agrees at 8 bases. Germline trimming cut 5 bases from V and 2 bases from J; bases unmatched to any gene: 3. CDR1 is SGHRS, CDR2 YFSETQ, per germline. The CDR3 contains 13 residues. The CDR3 DNA reads as TGCGCCAGCAGACAGACAGGGGCCTACGAGCAGTACTTC. Translated: CASRQTGAYEQYF.

In the case of this clone: This sample includes further DNA sequences coding for the same CDR3. The V and J genes are TRBV5-1 and TRBJ1-2; the D is unclear. The V gene lost 0 bases and the J gene lost 2 bases, with 8 bases spanning the gap. CDR1 and CDR2 (germline): SGHRS, YFSETQ. The CDR3 runs 14 residues. The CDR3 bases are TGCGCCAGCAGCTTGGCCGGGGAAAACTATGGCTACACCTTC. Amino acid sequence: CASSLAGENYGYTF.

This chain connects TRBV18 to TRBJ1-6; 7 bases match TRBD1. There are 14 residues in the CDR3. V gave up 6 bases and J gave up 7 bases; unmatched junction bases: 6. Germline-derived CDR1 and CDR2 are KGHSH and LQKENI. This chain's CDR3 is CASSYGTENSPLHF. The DNA for the CDR3 is TGTGCCAGCTCTTACGGGACAGAGAATTCACCCCTCCACTTT.

This chain connects TRBV5-4 to TRBJ2-2; 8 bases agree with TRBD2. The CDR3 consists of 16 residues. The germline V gene encodes CDR1 SGHNT and CDR2 YYREEE (reference sequence). J lost 1 base, V lost 6 bases, and 8 bases had no gene match. CDR3 bases: TGTGCCAGCACCCCCCGCGGGGGGCAGAACACCGGGGAGCTGTTTTTT. The encoded protein is CASTPRGGQNTGELFF.

The chain links TRBV3-1 (or the pseudogene TRBV3-2) to TRBJ2-5; 10 bases align to TRBD2. V lost 4 bases, J lost 1 base, and 3 bases stayed unmatched. CDR3 length: 15 residues. Germline lookup yields CDR1 LGHDT and CDR2 YNNKEL (reference sequence). Here the CDR3 reads CASSPGLAPQETQYF. In nucleotides, the CDR3 is TGTGCCAGCAGCCCGGGACTAGCGCCCCAAGAGACCCAGTACTTC.

This chain connects TRBV5-1 to TRBJ2-3; a possible D gene is TRBD2 (5 bases). This CDR3 is 12 amino acids long. V was shortened by 4 bases and J by 8 bases, with 11 bases between the two germline ends. Germline values: CDR1 SGHRS, CDR2 YFSETQ. As DNA, the CDR3 is TGCGCCAGCAGCCGTGACGAGGGTACGCAGTATTTT. Translation gives CASSRDEGTQYF.

V gene TRBV4-1 combines with J gene TRBJ2-5, with TRBD2 matching 11 bases. With V trimmed by 2 bases and J by 0 bases, 11 bases remained unmatched. The CDR3 has 19 amino acids. From germline, CDR1 is MGHRA and CDR2 YSYEKL. The CDR3 here is CASSQPLAGGPWYQETQYF. The CDR3 bases are TGCGCCAGCAGCCAACCTTTAGCGGGAGGGCCTTGGTACCAAGAGACCCAGTACTTC.

The J gene is TRBJ2-1, the V gene TRBV5-1; 8 nucleotides align to TRBD1. CDR3 length: 13 amino acids. From germline, CDR1 is SGHRS and CDR2 YFSETQ. Trimming at V came to 9 bases and at J to 8 bases, leaving 10 bases not matched to a gene. CDR3 protein: CATRPGTGHEQFF. The CDR3 DNA is TGCGCCACTAGGCCCGGGACAGGCCATGAGCAGTTCTTC.

The chain combines TRBV4-1 with TRBJ1-1, with unresolved D. The CDR3 contains 14 residues. Germline lookup yields CDR1 MGHRA and CDR2 YSYEKL. V lost 0 bases and J lost 6, with 11 bases in between. CDR3 residues: CASSQETRFPEAFF. DNA for the CDR3: TGCGCCAGCAGCCAAGAAACAAGATTCCCTGAAGCTTTCTTT.

CDR3 coding DNA: TGTGCCAGTAGTAACCAACAGGGGAGAACTGAAGCTTTCTTT. The encoded protein is CASSNQQGRTEAFF. This chain uses TRBV19 with TRBJ1-1, with 7 positions matching TRBD1. There are 14 residues in the CDR3. The trim removed 4 bases at V and 5 bases at J, leaving 7 bases unmatched. Per germline, CDR1 LNHDA and CDR2 SQIVND (reference sequence).

V gene TRBV4-1 combines with J gene TRBJ2-1; 9 bases agree with TRBD2. There are 16 residues in the CDR3. V trimming: 6 bases; J trimming: 5 bases; junction bases outside the gene matches: 11. CDR1 and CDR2 (germline): MGHRA, YSYEKL. CDR3 loop: CASRLNIAGDNNEQFF. CDR3 nucleotide sequence: TGCGCCAGCAGACTCAATATAGCGGGAGACAACAATGAGCAGTTCTTC.

This clone came up a few times. V is TRBV3-1 (or the pseudogene TRBV3-2) and J is TRBJ2-2; 9 positions match TRBD2. The V and J ends lost 1 base and 0 bases, in that order; junction bases with no gene match: 6. Germline loops: CDR1 LGHDT, CDR2 YNNKEL (reference sequence). This CDR3 region has 18 residues. The CDR3 is CASSQVNAGGPNTGELFF. CDR3 coding DNA: TGTGCCAGCAGCCAAGTAAACGCGGGAGGGCCGAACACCGGGGAGCTGTTTTTT.